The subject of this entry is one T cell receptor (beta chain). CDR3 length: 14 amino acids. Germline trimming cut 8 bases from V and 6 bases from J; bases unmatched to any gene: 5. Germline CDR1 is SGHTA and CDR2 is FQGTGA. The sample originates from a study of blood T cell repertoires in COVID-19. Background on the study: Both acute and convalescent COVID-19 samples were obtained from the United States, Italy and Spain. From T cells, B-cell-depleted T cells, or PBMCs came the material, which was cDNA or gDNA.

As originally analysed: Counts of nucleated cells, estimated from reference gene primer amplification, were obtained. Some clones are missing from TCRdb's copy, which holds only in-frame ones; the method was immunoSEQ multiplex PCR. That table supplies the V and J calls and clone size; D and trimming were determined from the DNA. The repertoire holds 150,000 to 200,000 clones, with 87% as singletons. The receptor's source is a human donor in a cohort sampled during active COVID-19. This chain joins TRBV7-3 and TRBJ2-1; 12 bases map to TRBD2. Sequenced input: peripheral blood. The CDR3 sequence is CASAPGLAGNEQFF. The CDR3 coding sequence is TGTGCCAGCGCTCCGGGACTAGCGGGCAATGAGCAGTTCTTC.